What follows describes a single T cell receptor beta chain. The target antigen is unknown. The data belong to a study of shared clonotypes between healthy human individuals. About the research overall: Researchers drew samples from two women and a few men aged 18 to 49.

Study-wide results and caveats: Tissues were not sampled, only blood, and their repertoires likely differ.

In the source study's methods: As immunoSEQ supplied junction-only sequences (without quality scores), filtering differed. Only in-frame clones appear in the TCRdb table, and some are missing; sequencing was by immunoSEQ multiplex PCR. For V, J and clone size, that table is used; D and trimming come from the DNA. The sample records hundreds of thousands of clones, almost 97% being singletons. The source material was naive CD4+ T cells sorted from blood. Subset meaning: CD45RA+ positively selected. The sequence derives from a woman in her twenties or thirties in good health.

Here the CDR3 DNA reads TGTGCCAGCAGTTTATTTCTTACTAGAAACTCCTACGAGCAGTACTTC. Amino acids: CASSLFLTRNSYEQYF. The chain is built from TRBV28 and TRBJ2-7; possible D gene TRBD2, 5 bases. Trimming stripped 1 base from V and 0 bases from J, with 13 bases between. CDR3 length: 16 amino acids. Germline V CDR1 and CDR2: MDHEN, SYDVKM.